This entry features one TCR beta chain sequence. CDR1 and CDR2 (germline): MNHEY, SMNVEV (reference sequence). This CDR3 spans 15 amino acids. The J segment lost 8 bases and the V segment lost 5 bases, leaving 9 bases of the junction unmatched. This entry comes from a study of blood T cell repertoires in COVID-19. Study summary: Samples representing acute and convalescent COVID-19 were sourced from the United States, Italy and Spain. T cells, B-cell-depleted T cells, or PBMCs provided the cDNA or gDNA that served as material.

In assigning cohorts, the study relied on participant-reported clinical history. Measured with immunoSEQ multiplex PCR; TCRdb has only the in-frame clones, and not every one. Of 270,000 or so clones in the sample, roughly 93% are singletons; the top ten hold 2% to 2.5%. The origin of this receptor is a woman aged 40 to 50 with acute COVID-19. The sequencing sample was made of PBMCs or T cells enriched from blood (not recorded which). The V call is TRBV27, the J call TRBJ1-4; TRBD1 aligns across 9 bases. The CDR3 sequence: CASSAGTGIWEKLFF. CDR3 coding DNA: TGTGCCAGCAGTGCAGGGACAGGGATATGGGAAAAACTGTTTTTT.